This is a list of T cell receptor beta chains from one sample in a study of beta chain features in type 1 diabetes. Sequencing used immunoSEQ multiplex PCR; TCRdb keeps in-frame clones, though not all of them. Of approximately 250,000 clones in the sample, less than 30% were seen once. The sequencing input was naive CD4+ T cells from blood. These receptors originate from a woman aged 25-40 years with type 1 diabetes. The CDR3 runs from the conserved cysteine through the conserved F or W. A D gene is named only where the DNA matches it firmly. Some rows have no size entry. The others give once, few or many, or a class for an expanded clone.

14,few,TRBV28,TRBJ2-7,.,CASSLPGARYEQYF,TGTGCCAGCAGTTTACCGGGAGCCCGCTACGAGCAGTACTTC
14,few,TRBV7-9,TRBJ2-1,.,CASSLGESDNEQFF,TGTGCCAGCAGCTTAGGTGAATCGGACAATGAGCAGTTCTTC
14,few,TRBV7-3,TRBJ2-7,.,CASSSGSYPYEQYF,TGTGCCAGCAGTTCCGGGTCCTATCCGTACGAGCAGTACTTC
15,.,TRBV5-4,TRBJ1-1,TRBD1,CASSFAQGAGAEAFF,TGTGCCAGCAGCTTTGCACAGGGGGCAGGGGCTGAAGCTTTCTTT
16,.,TRBV18,TRBJ2-1,.,CASSKRLLSSYNEQFF,TGTGCCAGCTCAAAGAGACTCCTGAGCTCCTACAATGAGCAGTTCTTC
13,.,TRBV6-5,TRBJ2-5,TRBD1,CASLRQGTETQYF,TGTGCCAGCCTTCGACAGGGCACGGAGACCCAGTACTTC
16,few,TRBV27,TRBJ2-7,TRBD2,CASSSRLAGGVYEQYF,TGTGCCAGCAGTTCCCGACTAGCGGGAGGAGTCTACGAGCAGTACTTC
16,few,TRBV18,TRBJ2-5,TRBD1,CASSPGRRDSQETQYF,TGTGCCAGCTCACCAGGACGTCGGGACAGCCAAGAGACCCAGTACTTC
13,.,TRBV7-2,TRBJ2-7,.,CASSSSGPYEQYF,TGTGCCAGCAGCTCCAGCGGCCCCTACGAGCAGTACTTC
14,.,TRBV18,TRBJ1-5,.,CASSLPGGNQPQHF,TGTGCCAGCTCACTTCCCGGGGGCAATCAGCCCCAGCATTTT
15,few,TRBV15,TRBJ2-7,TRBD2,CATSREAGGSYEQYF,TGTGCCACCAGCAGAGAAGCGGGAGGGTCCTACGAGCAGTACTTC
17,.,TRBV10-3,TRBJ2-3,TRBD2,CAISTGLAGAYGDTQYF,TGTGCCATCAGCACGGGACTAGCGGGAGCATATGGAGATACGCAGTATTTT